Below, 10 T cell receptor beta chains from the same sample are listed, as sequenced in a study of T-cell memory formation after mild COVID-19. One entry per CDR3 protein results from TCRdb running MiXCR on the 5' RACE reads. The table shows approximately 150,000 distinct CDR3 sequences, with around 13% occurring only once. The specimen sequenced was PBMCs or a T cell subset sorted from them (not recorded which). These receptors were obtained from an adult woman who had mild COVID-19 (a few samples of this study predate the infection). Cell type and time point are not known.

The chain employs TRBV5-5 and TRBJ2-7; D is perhaps TRBD2 (7 bases). Germline lookup yields CDR1 SGHKS and CDR2 YYEKEE (reference sequence). V was pared by 3 bases and J by 6 bases, with 13 bases between. The CDR3 has 13 residues. The DNA for the CDR3 is TGTGCCAGCAGCTCCGTGGGGGGGGCCGAGCAGTACTTC. Translation: CASSSVGGAEQYF.

This clonotype was observed a single time. The rearrangement uses TRBV6-5 and TRBJ2-5, with 7 bases matching TRBD2. V was clipped by 7 bases and J by 5 bases; unmatched bases: 7. CDR1 is MNHEY and CDR2 is SVGAGI in the germline V gene. The CDR3 length is 13 residues. This CDR3 is CASMPSGTETQYF. The CDR3 nucleotides are TGTGCCAGCATGCCCAGCGGGACGGAGACCCAGTACTTC.

This chain joins TRBV5-1 and TRBJ1-4; 7 bases are a match to TRBD1. The CDR3 is 15 amino acids. CDR1 SGHRS and CDR2 YFSETQ come from the germline V gene. The ends lost 4 bases at V and 7 bases at J; junction bases unmatched: 10. CDR3 protein: CASSPDRVFGEKLFF. The CDR3 DNA is TGCGCCAGCAGCCCCGACAGGGTTTTTGGTGAAAAACTGTTTTTT.

The V and J genes are TRBV7-3 and TRBJ2-1; D tentatively fits TRBD1 or TRBD2 (5 bases each). CDR3 length equals 14 residues. Deletions cut 5 bases from V and 9 bases from J, with 17 bases between. Germline CDR1 is SGHTA and CDR2 is FQGTGA. The CDR3 bases are TGTGCCAGCAGCCGGGGACCAACCTTGCCTGAGCAGTTCTTC. Its protein product is CASSRGPTLPEQFF. Using reference TRBV7-3 and TRBJ2-1 for the parts outside the CDR3, the full variable domain is GAGVSQTPSNKVTEKGKYVELRCDPISGHTALYWYRQSLGQGPEFLIYFQGTGAADDSGLPNDRFFAVRPEGSVSTLKIQRTERGDSAVYLCASSRGPTLPEQFFGPGTRLTVL.

V is TRBV15 and J is TRBJ2-7; no clear D. Germline V gene sequence: CDR1 LNHNV, CDR2 YYDKDF (reference sequence). This CDR3 has 13 residues. Trimming pared 1 base from V and 1 base from J, leaving 5 bases between. CDR3 nucleotides: TGTGCCACCAGCAGAGGTGGGTCCTACGAGCAGTACTTC. This sequence encodes CATSRGGSYEQYF.

This clonotype was picked up a small number of times. The V gene is TRBV12-3 or TRBV12-4, the J gene TRBJ2-7; D possibly corresponds to TRBD1 (5 bases). Trimming pared 9 bases from V and 1 base from J, leaving 13 bases between. The CDR3 extends over 13 amino acids. The CDR3 DNA sequence: TGTGCCAGTAGGGGTTTAGGATCCTACGAGCAGTACTTC. Its protein product is CASRGLGSYEQYF.

This clonotype was seen only a few times. The rearrangement uses TRBV7-9 and TRBJ1-2; 8 bases are shared with TRBD1. The V gene's germline CDR1 is SEHNR and CDR2 FQNEAQ (reference sequence). This CDR3 region has 16 residues. With 1 base clipped from V and 4 bases from J, the junction kept 8 bases outside the gene matches. The CDR3 loop reads CASSLGGQAVGYGYTF. For the CDR3, the DNA is TGTGCCAGCAGCTTAGGGGGACAGGCAGTCGGCTATGGCTACACCTTC.

The chain joins TRBV20-1 to TRBJ2-1; D might be TRBD1 or TRBD2, each matching 6 bases. The V end was cut by 1 base, the J end by 3 bases, with 16 bases between. The CDR3 totals 16 residues. Germline CDR1 is DFQATT and CDR2 is SNEGSKA (reference sequence). CDR3 nucleotides: TGCAGTGCTAGAGGATCCGGGGGCCTCTACTACAATGAGCAGTTCTTC. Protein: CSARGSGGLYYNEQFF.

The chain recombines TRBV6-1 with TRBJ1-2; 12 bases line up with TRBD1. The CDR3 runs 16 residues. Germline V CDR1 and CDR2: MNHNS, SASEGT. Trimming at V came to 11 bases and at J to 4 bases, leaving 14 bases not matched to a gene. The CDR3 sequence is CACTRDRGRKGYGYTF. The CDR3 nucleotides are TGTGCCTGTACACGGGACAGGGGGCGCAAAGGCTATGGCTACACCTTC.

This clonotype was observed a few times. V usage is TRBV24-1 and J usage is TRBJ2-1, with D possibly TRBD2 on 6 matching bases. The V gene's germline CDR1 is KGHDR and CDR2 SFDVKD. Trimming shortened V by 2 bases and J by 0 bases, and 10 bases separated the two germline ends. The CDR3 runs 16 residues. The CDR3 reads CATSDSVGGSYNEQFF. CDR3 DNA sequence: TGTGCCACCAGTGATTCGGTCGGGGGCTCCTACAATGAGCAGTTCTTC.